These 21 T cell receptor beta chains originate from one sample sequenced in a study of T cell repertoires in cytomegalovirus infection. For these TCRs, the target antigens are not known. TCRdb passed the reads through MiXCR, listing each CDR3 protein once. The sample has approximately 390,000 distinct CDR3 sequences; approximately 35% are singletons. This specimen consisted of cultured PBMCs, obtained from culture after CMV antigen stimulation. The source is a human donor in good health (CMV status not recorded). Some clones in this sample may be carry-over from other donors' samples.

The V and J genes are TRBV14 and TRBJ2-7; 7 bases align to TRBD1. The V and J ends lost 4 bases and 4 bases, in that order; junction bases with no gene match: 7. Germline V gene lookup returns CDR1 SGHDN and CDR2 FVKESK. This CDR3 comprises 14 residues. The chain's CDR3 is CASSLTGANYEQYV. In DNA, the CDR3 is TGTGCCAGCAGCCTCACAGGGGCCAATTACGAGCAGTACGTC.

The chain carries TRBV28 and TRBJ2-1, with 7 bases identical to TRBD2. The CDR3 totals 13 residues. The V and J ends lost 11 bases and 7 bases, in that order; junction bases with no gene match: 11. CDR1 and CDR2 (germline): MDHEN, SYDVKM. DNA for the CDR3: TGTGCCCACGCTCGCGGGAGTGGGAATGAGCAGTTCTTC. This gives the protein CAHARGSGNEQFF.

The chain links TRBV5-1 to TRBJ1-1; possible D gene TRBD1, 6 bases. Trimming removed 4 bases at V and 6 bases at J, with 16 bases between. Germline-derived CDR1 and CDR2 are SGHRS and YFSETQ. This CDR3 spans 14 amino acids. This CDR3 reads CASSVGAKGSEAFF. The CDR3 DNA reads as TGCGCCAGCAGCGTGGGGGCGAAGGGCTCTGAAGCTTTCTTT.

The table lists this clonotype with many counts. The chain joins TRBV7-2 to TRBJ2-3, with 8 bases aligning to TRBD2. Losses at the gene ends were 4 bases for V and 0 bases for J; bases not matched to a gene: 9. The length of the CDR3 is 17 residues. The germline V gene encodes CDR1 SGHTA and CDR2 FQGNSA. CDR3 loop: CASSSRVAGRSTDTQYF. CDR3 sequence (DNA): TGTGCCAGCAGCTCCCGAGTAGCGGGACGAAGCACAGATACGCAGTATTTT. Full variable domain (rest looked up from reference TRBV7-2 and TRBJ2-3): GAGVSQSPSNKVTEKGKDVELRCDPISGHTALYWYRQSLGQGLEFLIYFQGNSAPDKSGLPSDRFSAERTGGSVSTLTIQRTQQEDSAVYLCASSSRVAGRSTDTQYFGPGTRLTVL.

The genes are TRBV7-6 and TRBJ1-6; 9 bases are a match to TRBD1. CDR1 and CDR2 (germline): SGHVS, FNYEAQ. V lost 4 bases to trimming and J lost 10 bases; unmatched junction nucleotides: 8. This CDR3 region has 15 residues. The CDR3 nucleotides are TGTGCCAGCAGCTACGCCGGGACAGGGTACTCACCCCTCCACTTT. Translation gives CASSYAGTGYSPLHF.

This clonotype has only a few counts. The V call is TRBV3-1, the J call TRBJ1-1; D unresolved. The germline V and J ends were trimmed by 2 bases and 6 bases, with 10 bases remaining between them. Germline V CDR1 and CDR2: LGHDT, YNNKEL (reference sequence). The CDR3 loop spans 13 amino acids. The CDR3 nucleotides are TGTGCCAGCAGCCAAAGCGGGCCTGCTGAAGCTTTCTTT. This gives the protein CASSQSGPAEAFF.

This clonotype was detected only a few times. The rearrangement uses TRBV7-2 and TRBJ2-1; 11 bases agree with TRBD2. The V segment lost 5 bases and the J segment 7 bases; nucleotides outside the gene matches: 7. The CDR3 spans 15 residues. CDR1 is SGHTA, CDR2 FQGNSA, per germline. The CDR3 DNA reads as TGTGCCAGCAGCCTTACTAGCGGGAGTGGGAATGAGCAGTTCTTC. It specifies CASSLTSGSGNEQFF.

The DNA of the CDR3 is TGTGCCAGCATCCAAGAATACGTCACAGATACGCAGTATTTT. Protein: CASIQEYVTDTQYF. The chain couples TRBV7-2 to TRBJ2-3; D gene uncertain. The V gene lost 7 bases and the J gene lost 2 bases, with 13 bases spanning the gap. The CDR3 has 14 amino acids. The germline gives CDR1 SGHTA, CDR2 FQGNSA.

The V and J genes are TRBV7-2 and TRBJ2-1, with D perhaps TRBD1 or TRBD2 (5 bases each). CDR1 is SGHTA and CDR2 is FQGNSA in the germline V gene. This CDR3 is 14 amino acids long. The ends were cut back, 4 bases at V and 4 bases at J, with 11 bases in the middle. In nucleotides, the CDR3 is TGTGCCAGCAGCTCAAAGGGACGTTACAATGAGCAGTTCTTC. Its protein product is CASSSKGRYNEQFF.

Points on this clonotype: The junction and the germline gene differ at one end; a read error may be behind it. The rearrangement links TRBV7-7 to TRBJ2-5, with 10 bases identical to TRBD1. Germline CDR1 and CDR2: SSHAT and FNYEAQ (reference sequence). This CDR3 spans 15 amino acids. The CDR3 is CASSLIGTGEETQYF. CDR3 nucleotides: TGTGCTAGCAGCCTAATCGGGACAGGGGAAGAGACCCAGTACTTC.

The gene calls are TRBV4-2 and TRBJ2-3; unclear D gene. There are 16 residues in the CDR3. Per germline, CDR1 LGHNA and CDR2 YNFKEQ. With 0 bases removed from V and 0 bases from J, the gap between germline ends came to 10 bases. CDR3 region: CASSQDPGSSTDTQYF. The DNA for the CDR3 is TGTGCCAGCAGCCAAGATCCAGGATCTAGCACAGATACGCAGTATTTT.

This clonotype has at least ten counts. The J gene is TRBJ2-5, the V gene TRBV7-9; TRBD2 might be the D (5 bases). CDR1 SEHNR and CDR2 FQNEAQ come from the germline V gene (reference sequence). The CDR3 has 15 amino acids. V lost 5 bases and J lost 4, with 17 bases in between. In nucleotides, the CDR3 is TGTGCCAGCAGCCATAGCGTTTCGGGCGGAGAGACCCAGTACTTC. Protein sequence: CASSHSVSGGETQYF.

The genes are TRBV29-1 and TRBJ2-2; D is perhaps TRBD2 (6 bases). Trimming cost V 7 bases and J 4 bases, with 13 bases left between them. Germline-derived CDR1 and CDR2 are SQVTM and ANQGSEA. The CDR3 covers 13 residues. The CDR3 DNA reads TGCAGCGGTGGGACCGGGGGCACCGGGGAGCTGTTTTTT. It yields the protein CSGGTGGTGELFF.

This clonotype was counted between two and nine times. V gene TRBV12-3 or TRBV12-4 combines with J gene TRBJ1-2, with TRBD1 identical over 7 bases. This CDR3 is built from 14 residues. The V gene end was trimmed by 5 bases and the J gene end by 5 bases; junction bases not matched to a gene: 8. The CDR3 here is CASSPQQGSYGYTF. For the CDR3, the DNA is TGTGCCAGCAGTCCCCAACAGGGGAGTTATGGCTACACCTTC.

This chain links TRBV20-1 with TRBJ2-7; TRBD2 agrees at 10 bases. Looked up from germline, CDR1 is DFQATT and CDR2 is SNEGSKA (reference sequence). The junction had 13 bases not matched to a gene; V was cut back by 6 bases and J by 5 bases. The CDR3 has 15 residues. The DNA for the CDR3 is TGCAGTGCAAGTCTGTCGGCTAGCGGGAGAAACGAGCAGTACGTC. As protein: CSASLSASGRNEQYV.

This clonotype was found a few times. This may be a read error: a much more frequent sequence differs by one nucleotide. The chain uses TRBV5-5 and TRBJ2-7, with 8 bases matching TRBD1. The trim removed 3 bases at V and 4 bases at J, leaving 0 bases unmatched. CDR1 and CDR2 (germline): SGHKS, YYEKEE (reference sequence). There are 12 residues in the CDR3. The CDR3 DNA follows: TGTGCCAGCAGCTGGACAGGGTACGAGCAGTACTTC. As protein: CASSWTGYEQYF.

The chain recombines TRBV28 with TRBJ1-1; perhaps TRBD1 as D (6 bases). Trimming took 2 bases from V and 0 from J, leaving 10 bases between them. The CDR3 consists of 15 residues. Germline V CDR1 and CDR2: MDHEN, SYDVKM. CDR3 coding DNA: TGTGCCAGCAGTTTAGCCGGACAGCTGAACACTGAAGCTTTCTTT. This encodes CASSLAGQLNTEAFF.

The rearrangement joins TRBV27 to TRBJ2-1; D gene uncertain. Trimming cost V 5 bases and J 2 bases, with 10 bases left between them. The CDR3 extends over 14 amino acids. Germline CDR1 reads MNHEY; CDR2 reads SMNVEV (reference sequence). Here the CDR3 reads CASSPLPPYNEQFF. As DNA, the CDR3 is TGTGCCAGCAGTCCCCTCCCCCCCTACAATGAGCAGTTCTTC.

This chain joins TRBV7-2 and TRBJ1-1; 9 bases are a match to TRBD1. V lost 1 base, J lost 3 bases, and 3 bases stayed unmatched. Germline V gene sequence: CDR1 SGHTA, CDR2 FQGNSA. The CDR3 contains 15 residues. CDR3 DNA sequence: TGTGCCAGCAGCTTAGTAGGGACAGGGTACACTGAAGCTTTCTTT. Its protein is CASSLVGTGYTEAFF.

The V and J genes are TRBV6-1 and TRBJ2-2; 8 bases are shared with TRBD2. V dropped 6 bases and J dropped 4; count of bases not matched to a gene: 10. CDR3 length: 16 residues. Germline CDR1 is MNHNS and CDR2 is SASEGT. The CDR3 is CASRRGLAGVTGELFF. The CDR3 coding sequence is TGTGCCAGCAGGCGTGGTCTAGCGGGTGTCACCGGGGAGCTGTTTTTT.

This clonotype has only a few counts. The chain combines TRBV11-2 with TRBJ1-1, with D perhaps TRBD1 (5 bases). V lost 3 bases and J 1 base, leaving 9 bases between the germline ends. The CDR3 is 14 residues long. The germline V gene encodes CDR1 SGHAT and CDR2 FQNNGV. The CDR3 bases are TGTGCCAGCAGCTTTAGGGACGGGAACACTGAAGCTTTCTTT. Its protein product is CASSFRDGNTEAFF.